This TCR beta chain was sequenced in a study of metastatic and nonmetastatic thyroid tumors. Across the whole study: Thyroid patients, malignant and benign, had repertoires compared across blood and tumor or nodule tissue. Study outcomes and limitations: According to reports, the diversity of TCR beta was significantly higher in malignant thyroid tumors than in benign nodules, and this held in both blood and tumor samples.

Germline V lookup: CDR1 KGHSH, CDR2 LQKENI. This CDR3 has 15 amino acids. V dropped 6 bases and J dropped 1; count of bases not matched to a gene: 4. Thyroid surgery took place with no prior treatment in any patient. In the authors' methods: Clinicopathological groups of papillary thyroid cancer showed CDR3 differences that were used to build a distant-metastasis classifier. TCRdb re-called the PCR reads via MiXCR. V and J calls and clone size were set by TCRdb, not the authors. This sample has 24,000 or so clones, with under 25% found just once. This clone was seen at least ten times. Its specificity is unknown.

This TCR came from a female donor with papillary thyroid cancer or a benign thyroid nodule (not recorded which). Some clones in this sample may be carry-over from other donors' samples. This rearrangement joins TRBV18 to TRBJ2-5; 11 bases line up with TRBD2. Sequenced: tumor tissue. The CDR3, as DNA: TGTGCCAGCTCGCGACTAGCGGGATCCCAAGAGACCCAGTACTTC. Translation: CASSRLAGSQETQYF.